This T cell receptor (beta chain) was documented in a study of blood T cells in healthy people across ages. The study, taken as a whole, reports: In long-lived donors, naive CD4+ cell counts and diversity exceeded those of aged donors.

The second PCR ran about 6 to 12 cycles with a sample-barcoded 5' primer and J-beta primers. The template-switch adaptor, which had 12 random nucleotides, put a tag on each cDNA molecule. No fewer than 3 million CDR3-containing paired-end reads came from each sample. Each CDR3 protein gets one entry after TCRdb re-called the 5' RACE reads with MiXCR. The sample consists of approximately 1.5 million distinct CDR3 sequences, approximately 39% of them appearing once. With V trimmed by 5 bases and J by 1 base, 8 bases remained unmatched. This CDR3 contains 16 residues. Germline-derived CDR1 and CDR2 are SEHNR and FQNEAQ (reference sequence). Remarks on this clonotype: What it binds is unknown.

The rearrangement uses TRBV7-9 and TRBJ1-1; 9 nucleotides align to TRBD1. Sequenced material: blood. This clonotype was sampled from a woman aged 18-29 years in good health. CDR3 amino acids: CASSQRTGASNTEAFF. The CDR3 nucleotides are TGTGCCAGCAGCCAACGGACAGGGGCATCGAACACTGAAGCTTTCTTT.